The 6 T cell receptor beta chains below come from one sample, sequenced in a study of shared T cell receptors in the human thymus. The assay was immunoSEQ multiplex PCR, and TCRdb's table has in-frame clones only and misses some. The sample includes 630,000 or so clones, about 90% seen only once; the top ten take 0.0094%. The sample was also reused in another study, on human thymus T cells.

Sequenced material: thymocytes. The source is a boy in the first two years of life with a congenital heart defect.

CDR3 loop: CAISEITSGTDTQYF. The CDR3 nucleotides read TGTGCCATCTCAGAGATAACTAGCGGCACAGATACGCAGTATTTT. The rearrangement links TRBV10-3 to TRBJ2-3; TRBD2 matches at 7 bases. The CDR3 extends over 15 amino acids. The germline gives CDR1 ENHRY, CDR2 SYGVKD. Unmatched junction bases numbered 9, after V lost 8 bases and J lost 1 base.

A remark on this clone: One end of the junction does not line up with germline, which may come from a read error. At the DNA level, this CDR3 is encoded by other sequences in the same sample as well. This chain uses TRBV6-6 with TRBJ1-6, with D tentatively TRBD1 (5 bases). Germline CDR1 MNHNY, CDR2 SVGAGI (reference sequence). There are 16 residues in the CDR3. The CDR3, as DNA: TGTGCCAGCACCCAACACAGGAGCTCCTATAATTCCCCCCTCCACTTT. This sequence encodes CASTQHRSSYNSPLHF.

For this clone: At one of its ends the junction is not consistent with the germline gene, which may arise from a read error. The chain links TRBV5-1 to TRBJ1-3, with unresolved D. CDR1 and CDR2 from the germline V gene are SGHRS and YFSETQ. The CDR3 extends over 13 amino acids. The CDR3 sequence: CASNLGGGNTIYF. CDR3 DNA: TGCGCCAGCAACTTGGGTGGCGGAAACACCATATATTTT.

CDR3 loop: CASSLYSTGLTEAFF. The CDR3 DNA sequence: TGTGCCAGCAGCTTGTACTCGACAGGGCTCACTGAAGCTTTCTTT. The chain links TRBV5-4 to TRBJ1-1; 7 bases match TRBD1. Losses at the gene ends were 1 base for V and 4 bases for J; bases not matched to a gene: 7. Germline V gene data show CDR1 as SGHNT and CDR2 as YYREEE (reference sequence). The CDR3 totals 15 residues.

The chain employs TRBV28 and TRBJ1-1, with D unclear. V shed 3 bases and J shed 13 bases, with 18 bases lying between them. The CDR3 covers 13 residues. The V gene's germline CDR1 is MDHEN and CDR2 SYDVKM. The DNA for the CDR3 is TGTGCCAGCAGTTTTGCAGTCTCCCCTGAGGGTTTCTTT. It encodes CASSFAVSPEGFF.

This chain connects TRBV6-1 to TRBJ1-1; D remains unclear. CDR3 size: 17 residues. CDR1 and CDR2 (germline): MNHNS, SASEGT. V lost 4 bases, J lost 0 bases, and 18 bases lay in between. CDR3 coding DNA: TGTGCCAGCAGTGGGTCCACGGACTCGGGCTTGAACACTGAAGCTTTCTTT. This encodes CASSGSTDSGLNTEAFF.